Listed here is a single TCR beta chain. What it recognizes is unknown. A read error is possible here, since a much larger clone lies one base away. This same CDR3 is encoded by further DNA sequences in the sample. CDR3 length equals 12 residues. CDR1 SGHTA and CDR2 FQGNSA come from the germline V gene. Trimming shortened V by 5 bases and J by 0 bases, and 5 bases separated the two germline ends. Treatment denoted: some 20 received Ad26.COV2.S at low or high dose, single or two shots; roughly 5 received placebo; per-sample allocation not given. Material that was analyzed had been drawn on day 63 after the first vaccine or placebo injection. This record comes from a study of Ad26.COV2.S vaccination and SARS-CoV-2 variants. About the research overall: Donor was assigned to the Ad26.COV2.S arm of trial COV1001. Study-wide results and caveats: Total T cell responses may have been underestimated by the TCR breadth and depth analyses.

Method: immunoSEQ multiplex PCR; TCRdb's copy keeps in-frame clones and lacks some. Found here are approximately 340,000 clones, roughly 81% of them singletons; the top ten hold 2.5% to 3.5%. This clonotype was obtained from a person between 18 and 59 years old who received the Ad26.COV2.S COVID-19 vaccine or a placebo. The sample was peripheral blood, taken in a trial of Ad26.COV2.S vaccine versus placebo. The V and J genes are TRBV7-2 and TRBJ2-7; D gene ambiguous. This CDR3 reads CASSPSSYEQYF. The CDR3 DNA follows: TGTGCCAGCAGCCCTAGCTCCTACGAGCAGTACTTC.